These 2 T cell receptor beta chains share one sample of origin, sequenced in a study of cytomegalovirus exposure and HLA in healthy donors. Researchers ran the PCR with 60 Vbeta and 13 Jbeta primers. TCRdb keeps only in-frame clones here, not all; method: immunoSEQ multiplex PCR. The sample carries 60,000 to 70,000 clones, approximately 78% recorded once. The specimen sequenced was PBMCs. These receptors all come from a man aged 18 to 35 in good health and CMV-seropositive.

This clone has just a few counts. The J gene is TRBJ2-1, the V gene TRBV6-1; 9 nucleotides line up with TRBD1. J was trimmed by 1 base and V by 3 bases; bases with no gene match: 4. CDR3 length: 16 residues. From germline, CDR1 is MNHNS and CDR2 SASEGT. CDR3 coding DNA: TGTGCCAGCAGTGACCGGGACAGGGCTTCCTACAATGAGCAGTTCTTC. This gives the protein CASSDRDRASYNEQFF.

The genes are TRBV10-3 and TRBJ2-7; the D is unclear. V was shortened by 4 bases and J by 8 bases, with 12 bases between the two germline ends. The CDR3 has 12 amino acids. Germline CDR1 and CDR2: ENHRY and SYGVKD. The CDR3: CAISVEIAKQYF. Written as DNA, the CDR3 is TGTGCCATCAGTGTTGAGATCGCGAAGCAGTACTTC.